This TCR beta chain appears in the sequencing data of a study of graft-versus-host responses after intestinal transplantation. Study as a whole: Once they had received anti-thymocyte globulin induction, all recipients took tacrolimus and steroids for three to four years. Broader study findings: Clonal ratios of graft-versus-host to host-versus-graft in allografts were high for patients exhibiting graft-donor T cell macrochimerism.

Here immunoSEQ multiplex PCR was the method, and the copy in TCRdb shows in-frame clones only, minus some. The repertoire consists of around 13,000 clones, with around two fifths occurring once and the leading ten covering 0.85% to 1.3%. Following the reaction, CD3+CD4+ and CD3+CD8+ responders that were proliferating and CFSE-low underwent sorting. Sequences were derived from alloreactive CD4+ T cells from a mixed lymphocyte reaction culture, sampled before intestinal transplant. The subset denotes: CFSE-low proliferating T cells sorted from roughly six-day pre-transplant mixed lymphocyte reaction (GvH or HvG direction). This receptor was identified in a human patient who received an intestinal transplant.

The CDR3 DNA reads as TGTGCCAGCAGCTTAAGAGTTTTCTCCTACAATGAGCAGTTCTTC. It yields the protein CASSLRVFSYNEQFF. The V call is TRBV7-2, the J call TRBJ2-1; no reliable D call. Germline CDR1 reads SGHTA; CDR2 reads FQGNSA. The CDR3 runs 15 residues. Trimming shortened V by 2 bases and J by 0 bases, and 8 bases separated the two germline ends.